This T cell receptor beta chain stems from a study of CD8+ T cells in alopecia areata. Whole-study context: It was 6 to 18 months of tofacitinib, and then there were 6 months off drug.

The sample holds a few counts of this clone. Its antigen is still unknown. In each case, RNA was isolated and then reverse transcribed into cDNA as the sequencing template. Sequencing used immunoSEQ multiplex PCR; TCRdb keeps in-frame clones, though not all of them. The sample comprises 250,000 to 350,000 clones, about 60% of which are singletons, and around 0.92% rests with the top ten. Whole-study results and caveats: Expanded CD8+ clones among the top 100, as well as scalp clonality, were significantly decreased by tofacitinib. A great number of expanded lesional clones endured in scalp and blood during tofacitinib.

Treatment described: oral pan-JAK inhibitor, 5-10 mg twice daily. Sorting from PBMCs produced CD4+ and CD8+ T cells. The input for sequencing was CD4+ T cells sorted from blood, taken at week 52, from a patient treated with tofacitinib. The sequence came from a human donor with alopecia areata.

The CDR3 DNA is TGTGCCAGCAGCTTAGGACTAGCGGGTCAGGAGAGAGATACGCAGTATTTT. Protein: CASSLGLAGQERDTQYF. This chain joins TRBV5-6 and TRBJ2-3; 11 nucleotides align to TRBD2. J gave up 5 bases and V 2 bases, and 10 bases lay outside the gene matches. The CDR3 consists of 17 residues. Germline CDR1 and CDR2: SGHDT and YYEEEE.